The 10 T cell receptor beta chains reported below all come from one sample, sequenced in a study of cytomegalovirus exposure and HLA in healthy donors. The PCR made use of 60 Vbeta and 13 Jbeta primers. Sequencing used immunoSEQ multiplex PCR; TCRdb keeps in-frame clones, though not all of them. This table holds approximately 110,000 clones. The sequenced material came from PBMCs. These receptor sequences come from a man aged 40-49 years in good health and CMV-seropositive.

The chain uses TRBV11-3 and TRBJ2-2; 12 positions agree with TRBD2. Germline V gives CDR1 SGHNT, CDR2 YENEEA. Trimming took 5 bases from V and 6 from J; bases not matched to a gene: 10. The CDR3 covers 17 residues. The CDR3 region is CASSRGSASGRAGELFF. CDR3 DNA sequence: TGTGCCAGCAGCCGTGGGAGCGCTAGCGGGAGGGCCGGGGAGCTGTTTTTT.

A remark on this clone: Additional DNA sequences in this sample encode the identical CDR3. This chain connects TRBV29-1 to TRBJ1-2; 9 bases line up with TRBD1. This CDR3 has 15 amino acids. The trim removed 5 bases at V and 8 bases at J, leaving 15 bases unmatched. Germline-derived CDR1 and CDR2 are SQVTM and ANQGSEA. Written as DNA, the CDR3 is TGCAGCGTTCTTAATGGCCCACAGGGGGCAGGAGGCTACACCTTC. Its protein product is CSVLNGPQGAGGYTF.

The chain couples TRBV19 to TRBJ2-1, with TRBD2 matching over 7 bases. The CDR3 runs to 15 residues. CDR1 LNHDA and CDR2 SQIVND come from the germline V gene (reference sequence). J was trimmed by 8 bases and V by 6 bases; bases with no gene match: 13. CDR3 amino acids: CASRARGSSDDEQFF. CDR3 nucleotides: TGTGCCAGTAGGGCACGCGGGAGTTCAGATGATGAGCAGTTCTTC.

The chain uses TRBV20-1 and TRBJ2-1; the D gene is possibly TRBD2 (5 bases). The CDR3 is 11 amino acids. V dropped 1 base and J dropped 10 bases, with 8 bases sitting between them. Germline lookup yields CDR1 DFQATT and CDR2 SNEGSKA (reference sequence). The CDR3 loop reads CSARAEVEQFF. The DNA of the CDR3 is TGCAGTGCTAGAGCGGAGGTGGAGCAGTTCTTC.

The V and J genes are TRBV14 and TRBJ1-2; D might be TRBD1 (6 bases). Trimming removed 2 bases at V and 0 bases at J, with 13 bases between. Germline CDR1 SGHDN, CDR2 FVKESK. The CDR3 totals 16 residues. CDR3 amino acids: CASSQKGTGTNYGYTF. For the CDR3, the DNA is TGTGCCAGCAGCCAAAAGGGTACAGGGACTAACTATGGCTACACCTTC.

The chain is built from TRBV30 and TRBJ2-7; D remains unclear. Germline CDR1 GTSNPN, CDR2 SVGIG (reference sequence). Trimming pared 4 bases from V and 2 bases from J, leaving 6 bases between. There are 11 residues in the CDR3. The CDR3 nucleotides read TGTGCCTGGAAAACTGCCTACGAGCAGTACTTC. This codes for CAWKTAYEQYF.

V usage is TRBV7-9 and J usage is TRBJ1-4, with D perhaps TRBD1 (6 bases). V lost 1 base to trimming and J lost 6 bases, with 12 bases between them. Germline-derived CDR1 and CDR2 are SEHNR and FQNEAQ (reference sequence). There are 15 residues in the CDR3. CDR3 DNA sequence: TGTGCCAGCAGCTTAGACATGTGGACAGATGAAAAACTGTTTTTT. Amino acids: CASSLDMWTDEKLFF.

The chain carries TRBV5-4 and TRBJ2-7, with 9 bases lining up with TRBD1. CDR3 length equals 15 residues. Germline CDR1 reads SGHNT; CDR2 reads YYREEE (reference sequence). V was pared by 5 bases and J by 2 bases, with 8 bases of the junction left unmatched. DNA for the CDR3: TGTGCCAGCAGAGCGGGACAGGGCGCCACCTACGAGCAGTACTTC. Its translation: CASRAGQGATYEQYF. Based on the CDR3 plus reference TRBV5-4 and TRBJ2-7, the full variable domain is ETGVTQSPTHLIKTRGQQVTLRCSSQSGHNTVSWYQQALGQGPQFIFQYYREEENGRGNFPPRFSGLQFPNYSSELNVNALELDDSALYLCASRAGQGATYEQYFGPGTRLTVT.

The J gene is TRBJ1-4, the V gene TRBV7-9, with D possibly TRBD1 on 5 matching bases. The V end lost 2 bases, the J end lost 10 bases, and 14 bases lay between the germline ends. CDR1 and CDR2 (germline): SEHNR, FQNEAQ (reference sequence). The CDR3 totals 14 residues. The CDR3 coding sequence is TGTGCCAGCAGCTTATTGGAGGGGCGCGGAAAACTGTTTTTT. Translating it yields CASSLLEGRGKLFF.

V gene TRBV7-9 combines with J gene TRBJ2-5; maybe TRBD1 (6 bases). This CDR3 comprises 14 residues. V was cut by 4 bases and J by 5 bases, with 14 bases left in between. Germline-derived CDR1 and CDR2 are SEHNR and FQNEAQ (reference sequence). The CDR3 is CASSSPQGEETQYF. Written as DNA, the CDR3 is TGTGCCAGCAGCTCACCACAGGGAGAGGAGACCCAGTACTTC.